Listed below are T cell receptor beta chains from one sample, sequenced in a study of response to subunit inactivated influenza vaccine. MiXCR was run by TCRdb on the RT-PCR reads, yielding one entry per CDR3 protein. The sample shows about 800,000 distinct CDR3 sequences, over 20% of them seen only once. Here the sequenced sample was PBMCs from blood, taken roughly 5 days after vaccination. The receptors derive from a man aged 50 to 59 who received an inactivated influenza vaccine. Each CDR3 is given with its conserved first and last residue. The order of the fields is D gene, clone size, V gene, J gene, CDR3 DNA, CDR3 protein. A D gene is named only where the DNA matches it firmly. Clone size is given for some rows only: seen once, a few or many times, or a class if the clone is expanded.

>TRBD2|many|TRBV5-5|TRBJ2-1
TGTGCCAGCAGCTTGGGACTAGCGGGGAAGAATGAGCAGTTCTTC
CASSLGLAGKNEQFF
>TRBD2|few|TRBV20-1|TRBJ2-1
TGCAGTGCTCTGAGGGGTAGCGGGACCTACAATGAGCAGTTCTTC
CSALRGSGTYNEQFF
>TRBD1|few|TRBV7-2|TRBJ2-2
TGTGCCAGCAGCTGGGGACAGGGTTCCGGGGAGCTGTTTTTT
CASSWGQGSGELFF
>NA|NA|TRBV28|TRBJ2-1
TGTGCCAGCAGTTCATCTAACAGGGACAATGAGCAGTTCTTC
CASSSSNRDNEQFF
>TRBD1|many|TRBV15|TRBJ2-3
TGTGCCACCAGCAGAGATTTGGCCAGGGGGTCAGATACGCAGTATTTT
CATSRDLARGSDTQYF
>NA|NA|TRBV6-5|TRBJ2-5
TGTGCCAGCAGTTACGGTCCTTGGGGTCAAGAGACCCAGTACTTC
CASSYGPWGQETQYF
>NA|NA|TRBV25-1|TRBJ2-5
TGTGCCAGCAGTGAATATCAGGGGACAAGAGAGACCCAGTACTTC
CASSEYQGTRETQYF
>TRBD2|NA|TRBV7-2|TRBJ2-3
TGTGCCAGCAGCTTAAACCCTAGCGGGAGCACAGATACGCAGTATTTT
CASSLNPSGSTDTQYF
>NA|many|TRBV28|TRBJ1-1
TGTGCCAGCAGTTTGTTCGTAGTCCGTGGCACTGAAGCTTTCTTT
CASSLFVVRGTEAFF
>NA|many|TRBV18|TRBJ2-7
TGTGCCAGCTCACCACTCATACGGGGTCGCGAGCAGTACTTC
CASSPLIRGREQYF
>TRBD2|few|TRBV9|TRBJ2-7
TGTGCCAGCAGCGTAGGGGCTAGCGGCCCCTACGAGCAGTACTTC
CASSVGASGPYEQYF
>NA|many|TRBV6-2/TRBV6-3|TRBJ2-3
TGTGCCAGCAGTTACTCGGGAGTGGATACGCAGTATTTT
CASSYSGVDTQYF
>NA|many|TRBV2|TRBJ2-5
TGTGCCAGCAGTGAAGTGGACCTACAAGAGACCCAGTACTTC
CASSEVDLQETQYF
>NA|few|TRBV6-5|TRBJ2-7
TGTGCCAGCAGTCTACGGTATACGGGACTCCTGAGCGAGCAGTACTTC
CASSLRYTGLLSEQYF
>TRBD2|many|TRBV6-1|TRBJ2-7
TGTGCCAGCAGTCTTGGGGGACTAGCGGGGCGCAACGAGCAGTACTTC
CASSLGGLAGRNEQYF
>TRBD1|NA|TRBV2|TRBJ1-6
TGTGCCAGCAGTGAAGCACAGACAGGGTTTAGATCACCCCTCCACTTT
CASSEAQTGFRSPLHF
>TRBD1|few|TRBV5-1|TRBJ1-2
TGCGCCAGCAGCCCGAGGACAGGGGGCTATGGCTACACCTTC
CASSPRTGGYGYTF
>TRBD1|NA|TRBV5-1|TRBJ2-2
TGCGCCAGCAGCCAACAGGGGTTGTACACCGGGGAGCTGTTTTTT
CASSQQGLYTGELFF
>NA|NA|TRBV6-2/TRBV6-3|TRBJ2-1
TGTGCCAGCAGCCCGGGACTGGCCCAACCAAGCCCCTCCTACAATGAGCAGTTCTTC
CASSPGLAQPSPSYNEQFF
>TRBD2|few|TRBV5-4|TRBJ2-1
TGTGCCAGCAGCTTGGCGAAGAGAGCGGGGGTATCGGGGAATGAGCAGTTCTTC
CASSLAKRAGVSGNEQFF
>NA|NA|TRBV13|TRBJ2-3
TGTGCCAGCAGCTTAGGGGGCCTGGGGGATAGCACAGATACGCAGTATTTT
CASSLGGLGDSTDTQYF
>TRBD2|NA|TRBV24-1|TRBJ2-2
TGTGCCACCAGTGATAGGACTAGCTCCTACCCCGGGACCGGGGAGCTGTTTTTT
CATSDRTSSYPGTGELFF
>NA|few|TRBV5-5|TRBJ1-5
TGTGCCAGCAGCCCGAGGCAGAGCAATCAGCCCCAGCATTTT
CASSPRQSNQPQHF
>TRBD1|many|TRBV29-1|TRBJ2-5
TGCAGCGTAGATCCCGTCGGGACAGGTTTTGGTCAACGAGAGACCCAGTACTTC
CSVDPVGTGFGQRETQYF
>NA|NA|TRBV12-3/TRBV12-4|TRBJ2-1
TGTGCCTTCTCAAAAGGGACCCCGGGTTCTCTATACAATGAGCAGTTCTTC
CAFSKGTPGSLYNEQFF
>NA|many|TRBV5-6|TRBJ1-1
TGTGCCAGCAGTTGGGGGCTTAACACTGAAGCTTTCTTT
CASSWGLNTEAFF
>TRBD1|NA|TRBV6-5|TRBJ2-7
TGTGCCAGCAGTATACGGACAGGGGGCGACCCCTACGAGCAGTACTTC
CASSIRTGGDPYEQYF
>NA|NA|TRBV5-1|TRBJ2-7
TGCGCCAGCAGTGGCCGGCCCTCGGTCAGCAGCTCGGGACTTTTTTCCTACGAGCAGTACTTC
CASSGRPSVSSSGLFSYEQYF
>NA|NA|TRBV21-1|TRBJ2-4
TGTGCCAGCAAGTCTATTCAGTACTTC
CASKSIQYF
>NA|few|TRBV12-3/TRBV12-4|TRBJ2-2
TGTGCCAGCAGTGAGAGGGGAGCCACCGGGGAGCTGTTTTTT
CASSERGATGELFF
>TRBD1|NA|TRBV7-3|TRBJ2-2
TGTGCCAGCCCAGGGACAGGGGAGGCCGGGGAGCTGTTTTTT
CASPGTGEAGELFF
>NA|NA|TRBV7-7|TRBJ2-3
TGTGCTAGCAGCGCCCCGACGAGAGGACAGCCCACAGATACGCAGTATTTT
CASSAPTRGQPTDTQYF
>NA|few|TRBV3-1|TRBJ1-2
TGTGCCAGCAGCCAAGATCTTACGGCTTCAGGGGATGGCTACACCTTC
CASSQDLTASGDGYTF
>TRBD1|many|TRBV29-1|TRBJ1-1
TGCAGCGCCTGGGGACAGGGGAGGACTGAAGCTTTCTTT
CSAWGQGRTEAFF
>TRBD1|few|TRBV18|TRBJ2-3
TGTGCCAGTAATGGACAGGCTAGCACAGATACGCAGTATTTT
CASNGQASTDTQYF
>TRBD2|few|TRBV6-2/TRBV6-3|TRBJ2-7
TGTGCCAGCAACGGACTAGCAGCCTACGAGCAGTACTTC
CASNGLAAYEQYF
>NA|few|TRBV20-1|TRBJ1-6
TGCAGTGCGCAATCTGGGGCGCAGGATTCACCCCTCCACTTT
CSAQSGAQDSPLHF
>NA|few|TRBV4-1|TRBJ2-7
TGCGCCAGCAGCCAAGATGACCACTACGAGCAGTACTTC
CASSQDDHYEQYF
>NA|many|TRBV5-1|TRBJ2-7
TGTGCCAGCAGTCCCAGGGATTACGAGCAGTACTTC
CASSPRDYEQYF
>NA|few|TRBV4-3|TRBJ2-1
TGCGCCAGCTCAGCCAGGGCAGGGGCCGGGAATGAGCAGTTCTTC
CASSARAGAGNEQFF
>NA|few|TRBV24-1|TRBJ2-1
TGTGCCACCAGTGATTTGGTGTCTGTCAATGAGCAGTTCTTC
CATSDLVSVNEQFF
>NA|many|TRBV29-1|TRBJ1-1
TGCAGCGCCTCCGCCTCGAACACTGAAGCTTTCTTT
CSASASNTEAFF